The entry below gives a single TCR beta chain sequence along with its context. This sample was included in a study of cytomegalovirus exposure and HLA in healthy donors. In the PCR, 60 Vbeta and 13 Jbeta primers were used. Repertoires were generated with immunoSEQ multiplex PCR, while TCRdb's copy carries only in-frame clones and drops some. The sample includes 190,000 or so clones, approximately 83% of them seen just once. Unmatched junction bases numbered 5, after V lost 4 bases and J lost 1 base. The CDR3 contains 16 residues. Germline-derived CDR1 and CDR2 are SNHLY and FYNNEI. The sample was PBMCs. The chain couples TRBV2 to TRBJ2-1; 9 bases agree with TRBD1. This TCR came from a woman in her fifties or sixties in good health and CMV-seropositive. The chain's CDR3 is CASSVKGQGSYNEQFF. Here the CDR3 DNA reads TGTGCCAGCAGTGTCAAGGGACAGGGTTCCTACAATGAGCAGTTCTTC.